This T cell receptor (beta chain) was obtained from a study of early T cells in non-severe SARS-CoV-2 infection. Study-wide context: Investigators sequenced bulk RNA drawn from unsorted whole blood, and chains remained unpaired.

This clonotype was seen at least ten times. The target antigen is unknown. Study results and caveats: Database matching using VDJdb favored anti-spike CD8 responses, with private and CD4 specificities left missing.

CDR1 and CDR2 from the germline V gene are DFQATT and SNEGSKA (reference sequence). The ends lost 8 bases at V and 0 bases at J; junction bases unmatched: 10. The CDR3 extends over 16 amino acids. Individual cDNA molecules received unique molecular identifiers. TCRdb analysed the 5' RACE reads with MiXCR anew, one entry per CDR3 protein. Found here are around 40,000 distinct CDR3 sequences, 5.5% to 7% of them singletons; the top ten hold roughly 4.4%. This sequence was found in an adult who was a healthcare worker with PCR-confirmed SARS-CoV-2 infection or an uninfected control (not recorded which). The specimen was whole blood. V usage is TRBV20-1 and J usage is TRBJ2-4; 10 bases map to TRBD1. The CDR3 DNA is TGCAGTACCGGGACAGGGGTTTGGCTAGCCAAAAACATTCAGTACTTC. Protein product: CSTGTGVWLAKNIQYF.